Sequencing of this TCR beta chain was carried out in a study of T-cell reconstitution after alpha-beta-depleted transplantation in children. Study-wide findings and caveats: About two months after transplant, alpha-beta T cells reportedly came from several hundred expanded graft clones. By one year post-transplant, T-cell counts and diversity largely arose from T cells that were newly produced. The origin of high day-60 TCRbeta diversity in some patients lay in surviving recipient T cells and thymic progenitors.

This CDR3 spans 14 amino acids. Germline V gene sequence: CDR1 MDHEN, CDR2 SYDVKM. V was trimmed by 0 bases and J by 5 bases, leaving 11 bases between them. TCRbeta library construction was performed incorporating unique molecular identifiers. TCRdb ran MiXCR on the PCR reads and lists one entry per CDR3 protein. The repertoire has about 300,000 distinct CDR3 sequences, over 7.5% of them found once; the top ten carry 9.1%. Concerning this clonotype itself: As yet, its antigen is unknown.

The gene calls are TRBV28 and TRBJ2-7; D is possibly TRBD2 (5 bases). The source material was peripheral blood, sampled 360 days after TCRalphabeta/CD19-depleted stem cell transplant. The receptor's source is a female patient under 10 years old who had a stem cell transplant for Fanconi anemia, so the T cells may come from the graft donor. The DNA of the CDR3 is TGTGCCAGCAGTTTATGGCGGGTCTCGGACGAGCAGTACGTC. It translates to CASSLWRVSDEQYV.